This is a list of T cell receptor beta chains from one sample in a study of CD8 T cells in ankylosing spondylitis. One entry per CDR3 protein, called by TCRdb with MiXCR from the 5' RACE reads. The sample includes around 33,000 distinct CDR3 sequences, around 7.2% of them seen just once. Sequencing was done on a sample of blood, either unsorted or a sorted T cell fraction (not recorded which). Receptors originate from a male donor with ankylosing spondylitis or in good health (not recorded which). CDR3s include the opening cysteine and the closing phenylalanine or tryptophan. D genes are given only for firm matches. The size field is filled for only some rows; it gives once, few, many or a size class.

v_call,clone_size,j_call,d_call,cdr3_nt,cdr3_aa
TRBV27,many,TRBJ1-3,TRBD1,TGTGCCAGCAGTCCCAACCGAGGGGGCGGGCACACCATATATTTT,CASSPNRGGGHTIYF
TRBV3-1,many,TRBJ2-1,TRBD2,TGTGCCAGCAGCCAGCCAGGACTAGCGGGTCCCAATGAGCAGTTCTTC,CASSQPGLAGPNEQFF
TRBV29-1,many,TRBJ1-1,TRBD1,TGCAGCGTGGCCGGGACAGGGGACACTGAAGCTTTCTTT,CSVAGTGDTEAFF
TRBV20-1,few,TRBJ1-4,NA,TGCAGTGCCCCTCACAGCAGGGGAGCTGAAAAACTGTTTTTT,CSAPHSRGAEKLFF
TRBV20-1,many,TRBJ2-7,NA,TGCAGTGCTAGCCCAGGGAACGCCTACGAGCAGTACTTC,CSASPGNAYEQYF
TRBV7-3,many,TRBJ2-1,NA,TGTGCCAGCAGCCCCTCGTTTATGCCGAGCTCCTACAATGAGCAGTTCTTC,CASSPSFMPSSYNEQFF
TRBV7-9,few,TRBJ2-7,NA,TGTGCCAGCAGCTTATCCGGGGCCTCCTACGAGCAGTACTTC,CASSLSGASYEQYF
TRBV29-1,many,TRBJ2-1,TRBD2,TGCAGCGCTATACTAGCGCCATATGAGCAGTTCTTC,CSAILAPYEQFF
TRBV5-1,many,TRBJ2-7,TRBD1,TGCGCCAGCAAACGGGAACAGGGGTACGAGCAGTACTTC,CASKREQGYEQYF
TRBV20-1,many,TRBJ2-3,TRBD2,TGCAGTGCTCCTAGCGGGGGGAGCACAGATACGCAGTATTTT,CSAPSGGSTDTQYF
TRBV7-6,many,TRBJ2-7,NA,TGTGCCAGCAGCTTAACTAGCCGCGAGCAGTACTTC,CASSLTSREQYF
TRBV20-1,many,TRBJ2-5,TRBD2,TGCAGTGCTGGAGCGGGGGGACAGAAGCAAGAGACCCAGTACTTC,CSAGAGGQKQETQYF
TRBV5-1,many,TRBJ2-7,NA,TGCGCCAGCAGCTTGGAGGGGGGCTACTCCTACGAGCAGTACTTC,CASSLEGGYSYEQYF
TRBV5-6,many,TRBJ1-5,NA,TGTGCCAGCAGCCAAGGGGTTACTATGCAGCCCCAGCATTTT,CASSQGVTMQPQHF
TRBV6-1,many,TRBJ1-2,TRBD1,TGTGCCAGCAGTGACCCCAGCCGAAGGCAGGGGGCCGGCTACACCTTC,CASSDPSRRQGAGYTF
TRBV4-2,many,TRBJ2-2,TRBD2,TGTGCCAGCAGCCATCACCCGGGACTAGCGGGAGAGTTCACCGGGGAGCTGTTTTTT,CASSHHPGLAGEFTGELFF
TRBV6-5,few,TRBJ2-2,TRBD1,TGTGCCAGCAGTTACAGCCCCGAGGGGGCGGCCGGGGAGCTGTTTTTT,CASSYSPEGAAGELFF
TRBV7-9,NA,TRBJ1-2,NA,TGTGCCAGCAGCGGAGGTTTAGGCTATGGCTACACCTTC,CASSGGLGYGYTF
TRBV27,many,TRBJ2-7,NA,TGTGCCAGCAGTGCCACCGAGGACAAGACCTACGAGCAGTACTTC,CASSATEDKTYEQYF
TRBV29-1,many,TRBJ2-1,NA,TGCAGCGTTGATGCGGGATTGGAGCAGTTCTTC,CSVDAGLEQFF
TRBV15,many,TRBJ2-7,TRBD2,TGTGCCACCAGCAGAGAGACTAGCGGGACTCACGAGCAGTACTTC,CATSRETSGTHEQYF
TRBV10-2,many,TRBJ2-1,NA,TGCGCCAGCAGTGAGTCGAGCTTCGGGACACCCTACAATGAGCAGTTCTTC,CASSESSFGTPYNEQFF
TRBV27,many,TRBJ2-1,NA,TGTGCCAGCAGTTTATCGTTAAGCTCCTACAATGAGCAGTTCTTC,CASSLSLSSYNEQFF
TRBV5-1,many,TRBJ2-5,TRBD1,TGCGCCAGCCAGACAGGGGATGGTTGGGAGACCCAGTACTTC,CASQTGDGWETQYF
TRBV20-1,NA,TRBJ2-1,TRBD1,TGCAGTGCTCTGACCGGGACAGGGGCCGCCGAGGGCTCCTACAATGAGCAGTTCTTC,CSALTGTGAAEGSYNEQFF
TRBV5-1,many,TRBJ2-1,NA,TGCGCCAGCAGCTTGGACAGTCCTCGTAATGAGCAGTTCTTC,CASSLDSPRNEQFF
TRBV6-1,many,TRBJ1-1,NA,TGTGCCAGTCGACAGACAGGTCAAAACACTGAAGCTTTCTTT,CASRQTGQNTEAFF
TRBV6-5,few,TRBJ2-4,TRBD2,TGTGCCAGCAGTTCTTCCGGGACTAGCGAGTCCAGCATTCAGTACTTC,CASSSSGTSESSIQYF
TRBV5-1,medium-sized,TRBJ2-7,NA,TGCGCCAGCAGCTTCCGGGGGACAGACAGCTCCTACGAGCAGTACTTC,CASSFRGTDSSYEQYF
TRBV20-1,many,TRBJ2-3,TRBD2,TGCAGTGCTAGTTTTCCTAGCGGGAGCGCTAGCACAGATACGCAGTATTTT,CSASFPSGSASTDTQYF
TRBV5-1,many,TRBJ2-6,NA,TGCGCCAGCAGCTCACGGGGAAACTCTGGGGCCAACGTCCTGACTTTC,CASSSRGNSGANVLTF
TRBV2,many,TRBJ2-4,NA,TGTGCCAGCAGTGAAGGTCAGGGAGGCATTCAGTACTTC,CASSEGQGGIQYF
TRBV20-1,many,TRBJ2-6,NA,TGCAGTGCTAGAGACAGTTTTGCCAACGTCCTGACTTTC,CSARDSFANVLTF
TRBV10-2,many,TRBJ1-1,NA,TGCGCCAGCAGTGAGTCGGGGAACACTGAAGCTTTCTTT,CASSESGNTEAFF
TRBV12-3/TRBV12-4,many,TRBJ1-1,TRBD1,TGTGCCAGCAGTAAGACAGGGGGCGTCACTGAAGCTTTCTTT,CASSKTGGVTEAFF
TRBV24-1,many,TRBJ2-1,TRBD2,TGTGCCACCAGTGATCAGACTAGCGGGGTCCCGGAGCAGTTCTTC,CATSDQTSGVPEQFF
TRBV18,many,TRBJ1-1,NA,TGTGCCAGCTCACCCCCGGGGGGCCAACGGTTAACTGAAGCTTTCTTT,CASSPPGGQRLTEAFF
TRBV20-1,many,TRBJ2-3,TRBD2,TGCTGTGCTAGAGTCCTAGCGGGAGTCACAGATACGCAGTATTTT,CCARVLAGVTDTQYF
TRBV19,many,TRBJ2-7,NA,TGTGCCAGTAGTATCGGGCCCAGCCGTTTCTACGAGCAGTACTTC,CASSIGPSRFYEQYF
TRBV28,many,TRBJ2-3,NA,TGTGCCAGCAGCGGGAGAAATACGCAGTATTTT,CASSGRNTQYF
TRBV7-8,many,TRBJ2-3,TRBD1,TGTGCCAGCAGAAGCCGGGACAGGGTTACAGATACGCAGTATTTT,CASRSRDRVTDTQYF
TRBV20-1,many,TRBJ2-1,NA,TGCAGTGCCCCGACTAGGATGAATGAGCAGTTCTTC,CSAPTRMNEQFF
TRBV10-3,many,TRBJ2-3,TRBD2,TGTGCCATCACTAGCGGGTTAACAGATACGCAGTATTTT,CAITSGLTDTQYF
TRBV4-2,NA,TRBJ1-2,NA,TGTGCCAGCAGCCAAGAGAGAGGGGTCGGCTACACCTTC,CASSQERGVGYTF
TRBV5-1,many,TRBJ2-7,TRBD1,TGCGCCAGCAAGACCGACAGGGCGGGCGAGCAGTACTTC,CASKTDRAGEQYF
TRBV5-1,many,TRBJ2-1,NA,TGCGCCAGCAGCAACGGACCCAACAATGAGCAGTTCTTC,CASSNGPNNEQFF
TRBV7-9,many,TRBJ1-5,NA,TGTGCCAGCAGCCTCGGGACCAGCAATCAGCCCCAGCATTTT,CASSLGTSNQPQHF
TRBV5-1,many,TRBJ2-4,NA,TGCGCCAGCAGCATTTCTACCCTCATCTCCAAAAACATTCAGTACTTC,CASSISTLISKNIQYF
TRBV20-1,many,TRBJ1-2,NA,TGCAGTGCTTATACATGGAGCGGCGGCTACACCTTC,CSAYTWSGGYTF
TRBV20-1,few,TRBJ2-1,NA,TGCAGTGCTAGGTGGCGACGCGGGGCGGGGAGCTTTAACAATGAGCAGTTCTTC,CSARWRRGAGSFNNEQFF
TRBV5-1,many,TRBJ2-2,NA,TGCGCCAGCAGGTCGCAGCCCAGCGGCACCGGGGAGCTGTTTTTT,CASRSQPSGTGELFF
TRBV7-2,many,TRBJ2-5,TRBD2,TGTGCCAGCAGCTTAGCGTCGACTAGCGGGCAAGAGACCCAGTACTTC,CASSLASTSGQETQYF